This record concerns one TCR beta chain sequence. One entry per CDR3 protein results from TCRdb running MiXCR on the 5' RACE reads. The profile shows roughly 70,000 distinct CDR3 sequences, roughly 7.7% of them singletons. These data come from a study of T cells after yellow fever vaccination. The trim removed 3 bases at V and 4 bases at J, leaving 2 bases unmatched. CDR3 size: 13 residues. Germline values: CDR1 SQVTM, CDR2 ANQGSEA. The chain uses TRBV29-1 and TRBJ1-1; TRBD1 aligns across 10 bases. Sequencing used CD8+ T cells sorted from PBMCs, obtained on the day of the yellow fever booster vaccination. The sequence derives from a man aged 25-40 years who received the YFV17D yellow fever vaccine. CDR3 DNA sequence: TGCAGCGTTGATGGGACAGGGGTCACTGAAGCTTTCTTT. This sequence encodes CSVDGTGVTEAFF.